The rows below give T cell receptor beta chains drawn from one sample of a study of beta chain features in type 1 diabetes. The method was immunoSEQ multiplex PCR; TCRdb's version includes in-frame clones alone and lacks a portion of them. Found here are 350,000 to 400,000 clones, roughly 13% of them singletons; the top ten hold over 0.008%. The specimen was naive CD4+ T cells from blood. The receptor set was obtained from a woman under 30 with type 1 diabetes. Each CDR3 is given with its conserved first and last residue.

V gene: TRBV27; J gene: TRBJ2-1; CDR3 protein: CASSFSGQTNEQFF
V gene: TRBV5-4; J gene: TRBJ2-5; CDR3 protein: CASSFVPRGGETQYF
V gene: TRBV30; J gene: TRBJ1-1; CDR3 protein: CAWGNQGAAFF
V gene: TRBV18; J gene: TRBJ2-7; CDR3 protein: CASSPTLAGAGEQYF
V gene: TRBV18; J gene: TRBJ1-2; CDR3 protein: CASSPRTDRGGLHGYTF
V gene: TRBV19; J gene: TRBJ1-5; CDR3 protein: CASGEGMNQPQHF
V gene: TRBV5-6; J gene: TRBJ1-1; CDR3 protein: CASRLNTEAFF
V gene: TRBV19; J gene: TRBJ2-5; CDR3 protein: CASMTGETQYF
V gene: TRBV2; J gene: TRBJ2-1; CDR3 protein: CASTLPGGNNEQFF
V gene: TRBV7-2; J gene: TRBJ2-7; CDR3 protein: CASSSSSDEQYF
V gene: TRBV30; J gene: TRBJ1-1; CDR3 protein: CAWSGTGNTEAFF
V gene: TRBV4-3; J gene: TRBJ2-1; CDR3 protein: CASSQGRVGDEQFF
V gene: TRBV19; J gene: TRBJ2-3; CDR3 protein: CASSILLETDTQYF
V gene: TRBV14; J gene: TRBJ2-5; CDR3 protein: CASSRGRGGETQYF
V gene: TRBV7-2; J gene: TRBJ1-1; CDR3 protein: CASSLAWGGAEAFF
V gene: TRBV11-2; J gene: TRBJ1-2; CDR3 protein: CASSLSTGNYGYTF
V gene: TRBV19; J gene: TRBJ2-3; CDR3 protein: CASGIGVTDTQYF
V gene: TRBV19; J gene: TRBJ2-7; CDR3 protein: CASSRQGTSYEQYF